The sequence of this T cell receptor beta chain was determined in a study of regulatory T cells in long-lasting Graves disease. About the research overall: New Graves' disease cases had less than 3 months of antithyroid drugs.

This clonotype was detected ten times or more. What it binds is unknown. Germline V gives CDR1 LNHDA, CDR2 SQIVND (reference sequence). CDR3 length: 15 residues. The V and J ends lost 6 bases and 5 bases, in that order; junction bases with no gene match: 9. According to the study, TCR beta libraries were built with iRepertoire HTBI primers and CDR3-region Arm-PCR. Each CDR3 protein gets one entry after TCRdb re-called the multiplex PCR reads with MiXCR. This table holds more than 350,000 distinct CDR3 sequences, 15% found once. Study-wide findings and caveats: Preferential use of TRBV28, TRBJ1-2 and TRBJ2-5 was seen in persistent disease.

As for time point: newly diagnosed GD, antithyroid drugs for less than 3 months. After RNA was extracted from PBMCs, the TCR library was made from it. These data are also associated with another study on T cells in Graves' hyperthyroidism and ophthalmopathy. From that paper: First-round RT-PCR targeting the TCR CDR3 was performed with the HTBI primer set. Peripheral blood also featured most of the thyroid clonotypes expanded above 0.001.

The rearrangement uses TRBV19 and TRBJ2-1, with 8 bases lining up with TRBD2. The specimen comprised peripheral blood mononuclear cells (PBMCs), sampled at new diagnosis, from a patient treated with antithyroid drugs. This receptor was taken from a woman aged 25 to 45 with Graves disease. The DNA of the CDR3 is TGTGCCAGTAGAGGAGCAGGAGCGGGGGACAATGAGCAGTTCTTC. This sequence encodes CASRGAGAGDNEQFF.